This paragraph covers one T cell receptor beta chain sequence. The sample originates from a study of OX40 agonist ivuxolimab in advanced cancers. Looking at the study overall: Patients achieving partial responses numbered three: one hepatocellular carcinoma case and two cutaneous melanoma cases.

Profiled with immunoSEQ multiplex PCR; TCRdb holds only in-frame clones, not every one. This repertoire shows tens of thousands of clones, around 90% found once; its top ten account for about 14%. This CDR3 spans 8 amino acids. Trimming pared 5 bases from V and 14 bases from J, leaving 9 bases between. The germline V gene has CDR1 DFQATT and CDR2 SNEGSKA (reference sequence). This material consisted of CD4+ or CD8+ T cells sorted from blood, taken in a trial of the OX40 agonist ivuxolimab. This clonotype was obtained from an adult with an advanced solid tumor such as melanoma, head and neck, liver or kidney cancer. The chain links TRBV20-1 to TRBJ1-2, with D unresolved. The CDR3 loop is CSARPDTF. The CDR3 DNA follows: TGCAGTGCTCGTCCCGATACCTTC.